This passage covers 30 T cell receptor beta chains from one sample sequenced in a study of T cell responses to AZD1222 COVID-19 vaccine. Produced via immunoSEQ multiplex PCR; TCRdb's table is partial and in-frame only. The data hold more than 95,000 clones, with 75% to 90% observed a single time. Sequences were derived from peripheral blood, sampled on day 0 of AZD1222 vaccination. All receptors derive from an adult in good health.

This rearrangement joins TRBV7-3 to TRBJ2-1; D gene ambiguous. Germline assignment: CDR1 SGHTA and CDR2 FQGTGA. V lost 6 bases to trimming and J lost 4 bases, with 16 bases between them. This CDR3 comprises 15 residues. CDR3 in DNA: TGTGCCAGCAGTCCCGGTCCGGGTGGTTACAATGAGCAGTTCTTC. Protein product: CASSPGPGGYNEQFF.

This sequence joins TRBV6-5 and TRBJ2-5; 10 bases are shared with TRBD2. Germline CDR1 MNHEY, CDR2 SVGAGI. Trimming cost V 6 bases and J 4 bases; bases outside gene matches: 8. The CDR3 has 15 residues. CDR3 sequence: CASSLGLATSETQYF. DNA of the CDR3: TGTGCCAGCAGCCTGGGACTAGCGACCTCAGAGACCCAGTACTTC.

Only one count was recorded for this clone. The chain combines TRBV5-1 with TRBJ1-1; tentative D call: TRBD1 (6 bases). Germline CDR1 is SGHRS and CDR2 is YFSETQ. The CDR3 has 14 amino acids. The V and J ends lost 4 bases and 4 bases respectively, with 14 bases between them. The CDR3 spells CASSEQGWGTEAFF. CDR3 nucleotide sequence: TGCGCCAGCAGCGAACAGGGCTGGGGCACTGAAGCTTTCTTT. Variable domain in full (rest from reference TRBV5-1 and TRBJ1-1): KAGVTQTPRYLIKTRGQQVTLSCSPISGHRSVSWYQQTPGQGLQFLFEYFSETQRNKGNFPGRFSGRQFSNSRSEMNVSTLELGDSALYLCASSEQGWGTEAFFGQGTRLTVV.

Only a few counts were recorded for this clone. The genes are TRBV11-2 and TRBJ2-2; possible D gene TRBD2, 6 bases. The CDR3 consists of 15 residues. Trimming stripped 0 bases from V and 2 bases from J, with 7 bases between. Germline lookup yields CDR1 SGHAT and CDR2 FQNNGV. Here the CDR3 DNA reads TGTGCCAGCAGCTTAGAGGGACTCAACACCGGGGAGCTGTTTTTT. This gives the protein CASSLEGLNTGELFF.

This chain uses TRBV19 with TRBJ1-1, with unresolved D. The CDR3 consists of 14 residues. Per the germline V gene, CDR1 is LNHDA and CDR2 is SQIVND (reference sequence). The V and J ends lost 3 bases and 0 bases respectively, with 8 bases between them. The CDR3 nucleotides are TGTGCCAGTAGTATCCAGCGCATGAACACTGAAGCTTTCTTT. This gives the protein CASSIQRMNTEAFF. Supplemented by reference TRBV19 and TRBJ1-1, the full variable domain reads DGGITQSPKYLFRKEGQNVTLSCEQNLNHDAMYWYRQDPGQGLRLIYYSQIVNDFQKGDIAEGYSVSREKKESFPLTVTSAQKNPTAFYLCASSIQRMNTEAFFGQGTRLTVV.

V and J are TRBV6-2 or TRBV6-3 and TRBJ2-7; D possibly corresponds to TRBD1 (6 bases). The CDR3 is 16 amino acids. Germline V gives CDR1 MNHEY, CDR2 SVGEGT. V was trimmed by 0 bases and J by 5 bases, leaving 17 bases between them. The CDR3 DNA sequence: TGTGCCAGCAGTTACTCAGTCCAGGGGCCCGGGGACGAGCAGTACTTC. Residues: CASSYSVQGPGDEQYF.

This chain joins TRBV4-1 and TRBJ2-2, with 9 bases that match TRBD1. Germline assignment: CDR1 MGHRA and CDR2 YSYEKL. The CDR3 has 17 residues. V gave up 1 base and J gave up 1 base; unmatched junction bases: 4. The CDR3 DNA sequence: TGCGCCAGCAGCCAAGCGGTGGGACAGGGGAACACCGGGGAGCTGTTTTTT. Amino acids: CASSQAVGQGNTGELFF.

CDR3 in amino acids: CSVGGETQYF. In DNA, the CDR3 is TGCAGCGTTGGAGGGGAGACCCAGTACTTC. The V call is TRBV29-1, the J call TRBJ2-5; perhaps TRBD2 as D (5 bases). In germline, CDR1 is SQVTM, CDR2 ANQGSEA. Between the trimmed V and J ends, which lost 4 bases and 5 bases, there was a span of 5 bases. This CDR3 comprises 10 residues.

V gene TRBV18 combines with J gene TRBJ2-3, with 15 positions matching TRBD2. The length of the CDR3 is 17 residues. Germline values: CDR1 KGHSH, CDR2 LQKENI. V lost 3 bases, J lost 6 bases, and 7 bases stayed unmatched. CDR3 coding DNA: TGTGCCAGCTCACCGCCCGGACTAGCGGGAGGGCACGATACGCAGTATTTT. Protein: CASSPPGLAGGHDTQYF.

This sequence joins TRBV11-2 and TRBJ2-1; D may match TRBD1 or TRBD2 (9 bases each). This CDR3 spans 16 amino acids. Germline values: CDR1 SGHAT, CDR2 FQNNGV. V was cut by 5 bases and J by 13 bases, with 27 bases left in between. CDR3 in amino acids: CASSPAGGTGSYPQFF. For the CDR3, the DNA is TGTGCCAGCAGCCCCGCGGGAGGGACAGGGTCATACCCACAGTTCTTC.

The rearrangement uses TRBV12-3 or TRBV12-4 and TRBJ2-7; the match to TRBD1 covers 9 bases. V shed 10 bases, J shed 6 bases, and the junction held 7 bases outside the gene matches. The length of the CDR3 is 12 residues. DNA of the CDR3: TGTGCCATCACGGGACAGGGAGGCGAGCAGTACTTC. Its protein product is CAITGQGGEQYF.

Notes on this clone: The same CDR3 also results from other DNA sequences found in this sample. The V and J genes are TRBV11-2 and TRBJ1-1; D gene ambiguous. Germline lookup yields CDR1 SGHAT and CDR2 FQNNGV. V lost 1 base and J lost 1, with 4 bases in between. The CDR3 totals 13 residues. This chain's CDR3 is CASSLVRNTEAFF. For the CDR3, the DNA is TGTGCCAGCAGCTTAGTAAGGAACACTGAAGCTTTCTTT.

The chain joins TRBV6-5 to TRBJ2-5; the D gene is possibly TRBD2 (6 bases). This CDR3 comprises 15 residues. V shed 7 bases and J shed 4 bases, with 19 bases lying between them. From germline, CDR1 is MNHEY and CDR2 SVGAGI. The CDR3 coding sequence is TGTGCCAGCAAGGAAAGATGGAGTAGCGGAGAGACCCAGTACTTC. Its translation is CASKERWSSGETQYF.

This chain joins TRBV5-1 and TRBJ2-1; 13 positions agree with TRBD2. The CDR3 extends over 15 amino acids. Germline CDR1 is SGHRS and CDR2 is YFSETQ. The V segment lost 5 bases and the J segment 9 bases; nucleotides outside the gene matches: 8. The CDR3, as DNA: TGCGCCAGCAGGTTAACTAGCGGGGGGGCAAGTGAGCAGTTCTTC. Translating gives CASRLTSGGASEQFF.

The sample holds one count of this clone. J is TRBJ2-1 and V is TRBV21-1; TRBD2, the D gene given by the table, was not confirmed from the DNA. TRBV21-1 is a listed pseudogene. The CDR3 loop spans 18 amino acids. The CDR3, as DNA: TGTGCCAGCAGCAAAGTTGGTGGGACTAGCGGGAGAAACAATGAGCAGTTCTTC. This gives the protein CASSKVGGTSGRNNEQFF.

The chain recombines TRBV12-3 or TRBV12-4 with TRBJ1-2, with D possibly TRBD1 on 5 matching bases. CDR3 size: 12 residues. V was cut by 4 bases and J by 3 bases, with 6 bases left in between. The CDR3 sequence is CASSSGYYGYTF. The CDR3 DNA follows: TGTGCCAGCAGTTCAGGGTACTATGGCTACACCTTC.

This rearrangement joins TRBV5-1 to TRBJ2-5; the D gene is possibly TRBD1 (5 bases). Trimming shortened V by 2 bases and J by 4 bases, and 9 bases separated the two germline ends. This CDR3 has 13 amino acids. Germline lookup yields CDR1 SGHRS and CDR2 YFSETQ. The CDR3 is CASSLDSVETQYF. CDR3 in DNA: TGCGCCAGCAGCTTAGACAGTGTAGAGACCCAGTACTTC.

The chain combines TRBV11-2 with TRBJ2-1, with D possibly TRBD2 on 5 matching bases. Trimming removed 5 bases at V and 5 bases at J, with 16 bases between. Germline V gene sequence: CDR1 SGHAT, CDR2 FQNNGV. The CDR3 spans 15 residues. CDR3 amino acids: CASSNGVGVDNEQFF. In nucleotides, the CDR3 is TGTGCCAGCAGCAACGGGGTTGGAGTTGACAATGAGCAGTTCTTC.

This clone came up once. The chain combines TRBV5-4 with TRBJ2-3; D perhaps matches TRBD2 (6 bases). The length of the CDR3 is 15 residues. Looked up from germline, CDR1 is SGHNT and CDR2 is YYREEE (reference sequence). V dropped 3 bases and J dropped 2 bases, with 13 bases sitting between them. DNA of the CDR3: TGTGCCAGCAGCTACCCCTCGCGGGACACAGATACGCAGTATTTT. Protein product: CASSYPSRDTDTQYF.

The rearrangement joins TRBV5-1 to TRBJ1-1; the D gene is possibly TRBD1 (5 bases). The V end was cut by 4 bases, the J end by 0 bases, with 16 bases between. Germline assignment: CDR1 SGHRS and CDR2 YFSETQ. The CDR3 extends over 16 amino acids. For the CDR3, the DNA is TGCGCCAGCAGCCCGAGACCGGGGCCCATGAACACTGAAGCTTTCTTT. Protein product: CASSPRPGPMNTEAFF.

The V and J genes are TRBV24-1 and TRBJ1-1, with D uncertain. The CDR3 has 14 residues. The V gene's germline CDR1 is KGHDR and CDR2 SFDVKD. Trimming took off 3 bases at V and 0 bases at J, with 7 bases between the two ends. CDR3 DNA: TGTGCCACCAGTGATACGGATTTGAACACTGAAGCTTTCTTT. Encoded protein: CATSDTDLNTEAFF.

This clone has just a few counts. This chain joins TRBV6-5 and TRBJ1-2, with TRBD1 matching 11 bases. V shed 6 bases and J 5 bases; nucleotides not matched to a gene: 8. The CDR3 runs 15 residues. The germline V gene has CDR1 MNHEY and CDR2 SVGAGI. The CDR3 sequence: CASRGTGGAPYGYTF. CDR3 sequence (DNA): TGTGCCAGCAGAGGGACAGGGGGAGCCCCTTATGGCTACACCTTC.

This chain connects TRBV18 to TRBJ1-3; TRBD1 might be the D (5 bases). CDR1 and CDR2 (germline): KGHSH, LQKENI. The V gene lost 3 bases and the J gene lost 4 bases, with 16 bases spanning the gap. The CDR3 extends over 16 amino acids. CDR3 loop: CASSPSARGAGNTIYF. CDR3 nucleotide sequence: TGTGCCAGCTCACCCAGTGCGAGGGGCGCCGGAAACACCATATATTTT.

The chain carries TRBV6-2 or TRBV6-3 and TRBJ2-3, with 11 bases that match TRBD2. This CDR3 spans 16 amino acids. Trimming cost V 4 bases and J 5 bases; bases outside gene matches: 8. The germline gives CDR1 MNHEY, CDR2 SVGEGT. The CDR3 sequence: CASSLFTGTSGDTQYF. The CDR3 nucleotides are TGTGCCAGCAGTTTGTTCACCGGGACTAGCGGAGATACGCAGTATTTT.

This rearrangement joins TRBV18 to TRBJ2-5; D gene ambiguous. CDR1 is KGHSH and CDR2 is LQKENI in the germline V gene. Deletions cut 7 bases from V and 3 bases from J, with 6 bases between. The CDR3 covers 11 residues. The CDR3 DNA reads as TGTGCCAGCTTCGAAGAAGAGACCCAGTACTTC. Translated, it gives CASFEEETQYF.

The J gene is TRBJ1-4, the V gene TRBV10-1; weak D call: TRBD1 (6 bases). Germline CDR1 is WNHNN and CDR2 is SYGVQD (reference sequence). The V and J ends lost 1 base and 8 bases respectively, with 20 bases between them. The CDR3 extends over 17 amino acids. The CDR3, as DNA: TGCGCCAGCAGTGAGTTGATCGACAGGCCCATGGGGGAAAAACTGTTTTTT. This gives the protein CASSELIDRPMGEKLFF.

This chain connects TRBV18 to TRBJ1-2; 7 bases are a match to TRBD1. V gave up 0 bases and J gave up 8 bases; unmatched junction bases: 6. This CDR3 is built from 14 residues. Germline CDR1 is KGHSH and CDR2 is LQKENI. The CDR3 reads CASSPPTGMDGYTF. CDR3 nucleotide sequence: TGTGCCAGCTCACCACCGACAGGGATGGACGGCTACACCTTC. Variable domain in full (rest from reference TRBV18 and TRBJ1-2): NAGVMQNPRHLVRRRGQEARLRCSPMKGHSHVYWYRQLPEEGLKFMVYLQKENIIDESGMPKERFSAEFPKEGPSILRIQQVVRGDSAAYFCASSPPTGMDGYTFGSGTRLTVV.

This rearrangement joins TRBV5-5 to TRBJ1-2; D remains unclear. Germline CDR1 is SGHKS and CDR2 is YYEKEE (reference sequence). This CDR3 spans 14 amino acids. Trimming removed 2 bases from V and 2 bases from J, with 10 bases in between. DNA of the CDR3: TGTGCCAGCAGCTTTAGAAACAGCAACTATGGCTACACCTTC. Its protein product is CASSFRNSNYGYTF.

This chain connects TRBV4-3 to TRBJ2-2; D unresolved. The germline V gene has CDR1 LGHNA and CDR2 YSLEER. The CDR3 has 14 residues. V was shortened by 1 base and J by 2 bases, with 5 bases between the two germline ends. The CDR3 DNA reads TGCGCCAGCAGCCAAGGGCCTAACACCGGGGAGCTGTTTTTT. Translation: CASSQGPNTGELFF.

Written as DNA, the CDR3 is TGTGCCAGCACTAAAAACGCAGGGGGATATGGCTACACCTTC. Translation gives CASTKNAGGYGYTF. The V gene is TRBV7-9, the J gene TRBJ1-2, with 7 bases matching TRBD1. CDR1 and CDR2 from the germline V gene are SEHNR and FQNEAQ (reference sequence). The CDR3 spans 14 residues. After removal of 7 bases from V and 5 bases from J, the junction contained 10 bases not matched to a gene.